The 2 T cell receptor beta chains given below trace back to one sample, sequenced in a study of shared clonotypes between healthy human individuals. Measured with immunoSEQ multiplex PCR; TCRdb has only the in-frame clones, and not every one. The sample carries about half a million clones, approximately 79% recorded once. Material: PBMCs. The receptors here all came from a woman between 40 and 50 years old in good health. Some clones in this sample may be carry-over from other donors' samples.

Written as DNA, the CDR3 is TGTGCCAGCAGCTTAGCATCAGGGAACACCGGGGAGCTGTTTTTT. Its protein is CASSLASGNTGELFF. This chain joins TRBV13 and TRBJ2-2; the D is unclear. This CDR3 is 15 amino acids long. The germline CDR1 and CDR2 sequences are PRHDT and FYEKMQ (reference sequence). V lost 1 base to trimming and J lost 1 base, with 7 bases between them.

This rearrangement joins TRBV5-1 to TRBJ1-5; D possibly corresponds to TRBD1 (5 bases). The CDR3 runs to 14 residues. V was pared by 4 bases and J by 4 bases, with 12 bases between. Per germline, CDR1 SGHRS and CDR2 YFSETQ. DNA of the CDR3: TGCGCCAGCAGCCGCGACAGCGGAAATCAGCCCCAGCATTTT. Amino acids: CASSRDSGNQPQHF. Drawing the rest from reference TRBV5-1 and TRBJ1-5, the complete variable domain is KAGVTQTPRYLIKTRGQQVTLSCSPISGHRSVSWYQQTPGQGLQFLFEYFSETQRNKGNFPGRFSGRQFSNSRSEMNVSTLELGDSALYLCASSRDSGNQPQHFGDGTRLSIL.